This TCR beta chain was documented in a study of T cells in Graves' hyperthyroidism and ophthalmopathy. Study-level points and caveats: Ophthalmopathy onset followed model prediction by a median about six months. Most thyroid clonotypes that were expanded above 0.001 also turned up in blood.

The study excluded patients with uncontrolled infection, other autoimmune disease, pregnancy or lactation. Orbital computed tomography and thyroid ultrasound, together with serum TRAb and thyroxine and clinical symptoms, were used for diagnoses. This clonotype was seen ten or more times. What it binds is not known. The CDR3 runs to 13 residues. Germline V gene data show CDR1 as DFQATT and CDR2 as SNEGSKA (reference sequence). V shed 3 bases and J shed 7 bases, with 12 bases lying between them. Amplified TCR beta CDR3 regions derived from RNA transcripts. During a first-round RT-PCR of the TCR CDR3, the HTBI primer set was used. One entry per CDR3 protein, called by TCRdb with MiXCR from the multiplex PCR reads. The sample comprises 400,000 to 500,000 distinct CDR3 sequences, 14% to 15% of which are singletons, and approximately 13% rests with the top ten.

The chain recombines TRBV20-1 with TRBJ1-4; D not resolved. The receptor was isolated from a man between 18 and 35 years old with Graves' ophthalmopathy. The sequenced sample consisted of blood. The CDR3 region is CSARRGLGEKLFF. The CDR3 DNA is TGCAGTGCTAGGCGCGGTCTCGGTGAAAAACTGTTTTTT.